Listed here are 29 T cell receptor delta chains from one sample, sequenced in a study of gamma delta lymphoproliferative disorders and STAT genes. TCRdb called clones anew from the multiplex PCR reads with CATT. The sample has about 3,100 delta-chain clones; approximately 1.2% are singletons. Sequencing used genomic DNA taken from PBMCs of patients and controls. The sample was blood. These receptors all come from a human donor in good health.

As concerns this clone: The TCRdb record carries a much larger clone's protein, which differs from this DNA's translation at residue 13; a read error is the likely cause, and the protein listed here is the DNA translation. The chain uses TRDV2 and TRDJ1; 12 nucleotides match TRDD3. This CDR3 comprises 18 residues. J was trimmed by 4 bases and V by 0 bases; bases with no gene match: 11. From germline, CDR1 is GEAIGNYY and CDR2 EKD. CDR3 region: CACDTVVGWGIRGDKLIF. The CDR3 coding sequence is TGTGCCTGTGACACCGTCGTGGGCTGGGGGATACGAGGCGATAAACTCATCTTT.

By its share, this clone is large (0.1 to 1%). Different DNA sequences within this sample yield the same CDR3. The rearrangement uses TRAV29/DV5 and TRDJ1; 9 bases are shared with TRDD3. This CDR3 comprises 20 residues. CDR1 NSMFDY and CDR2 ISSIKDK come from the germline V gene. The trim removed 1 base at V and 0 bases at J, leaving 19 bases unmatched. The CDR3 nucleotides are TGTGCAGCAAGCTCCGGCCTTCCTTTTTACTGGGGGACCTACACCGATAAACTCATCTTT. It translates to CAASSGLPFYWGTYTDKLIF.

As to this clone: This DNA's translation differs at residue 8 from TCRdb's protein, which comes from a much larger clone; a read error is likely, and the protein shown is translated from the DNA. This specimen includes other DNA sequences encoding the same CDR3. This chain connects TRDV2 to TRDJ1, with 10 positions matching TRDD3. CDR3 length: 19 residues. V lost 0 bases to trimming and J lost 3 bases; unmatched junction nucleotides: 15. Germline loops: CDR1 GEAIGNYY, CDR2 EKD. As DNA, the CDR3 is TGTGCCTGTGACACCGTTCCGAGGCTGGGGGATAACGTCGCCGATAAACTCATCTTT. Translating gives CACDTVPRLGDNVADKLIF.

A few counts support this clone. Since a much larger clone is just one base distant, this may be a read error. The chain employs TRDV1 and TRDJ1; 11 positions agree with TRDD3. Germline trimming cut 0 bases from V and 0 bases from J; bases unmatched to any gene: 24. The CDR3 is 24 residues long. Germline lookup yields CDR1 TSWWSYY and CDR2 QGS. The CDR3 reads CALGELYYPFLQLGDRRYTDKLIF. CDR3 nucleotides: TGTGCTCTTGGGGAACTATATTATCCCTTCCTACAACTGGGGGATAGGAGGTACACCGATAAACTCATCTTT.

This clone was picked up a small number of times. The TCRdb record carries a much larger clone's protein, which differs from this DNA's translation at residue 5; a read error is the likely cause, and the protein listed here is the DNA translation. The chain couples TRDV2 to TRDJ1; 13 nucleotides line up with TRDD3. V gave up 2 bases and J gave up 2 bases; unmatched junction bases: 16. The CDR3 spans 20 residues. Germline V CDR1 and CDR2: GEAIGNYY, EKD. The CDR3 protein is CACDNSFRTGGYAGTDKLIF. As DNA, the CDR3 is TGTGCCTGTGACAACTCTTTCCGTACTGGGGGATACGCGGGAACCGATAAACTCATCTTT.

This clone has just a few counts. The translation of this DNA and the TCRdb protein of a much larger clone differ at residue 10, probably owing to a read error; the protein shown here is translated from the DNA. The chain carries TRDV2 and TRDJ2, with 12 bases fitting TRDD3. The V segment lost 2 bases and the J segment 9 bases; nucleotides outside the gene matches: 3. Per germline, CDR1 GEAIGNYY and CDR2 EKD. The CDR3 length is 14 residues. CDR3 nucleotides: TGTGCCTGTGACATACTGGGGGATACAACACAACTCTTCTTT. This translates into CACDILGDTTQLFF.

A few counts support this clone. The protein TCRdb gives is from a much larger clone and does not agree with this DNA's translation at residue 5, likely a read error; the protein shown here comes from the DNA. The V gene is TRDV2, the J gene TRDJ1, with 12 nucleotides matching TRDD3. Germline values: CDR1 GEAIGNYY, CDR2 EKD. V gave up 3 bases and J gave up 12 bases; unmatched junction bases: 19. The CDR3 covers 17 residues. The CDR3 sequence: CACDAVAYWGIPTGVIF. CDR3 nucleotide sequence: TGTGCCTGTGACGCCGTCGCGTACTGGGGGATACCGACAGGGGTCATCTTT.

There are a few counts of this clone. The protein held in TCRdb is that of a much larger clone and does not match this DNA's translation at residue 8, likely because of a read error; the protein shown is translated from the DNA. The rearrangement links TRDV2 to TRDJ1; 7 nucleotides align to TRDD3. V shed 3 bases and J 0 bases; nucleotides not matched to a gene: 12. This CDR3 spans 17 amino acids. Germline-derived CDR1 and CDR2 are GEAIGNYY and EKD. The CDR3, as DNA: TGTGCCTGTGACCCACTGGGGAATAATTCGTACACCGATAAACTCATCTTT. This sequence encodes CACDPLGNNSYTDKLIF.

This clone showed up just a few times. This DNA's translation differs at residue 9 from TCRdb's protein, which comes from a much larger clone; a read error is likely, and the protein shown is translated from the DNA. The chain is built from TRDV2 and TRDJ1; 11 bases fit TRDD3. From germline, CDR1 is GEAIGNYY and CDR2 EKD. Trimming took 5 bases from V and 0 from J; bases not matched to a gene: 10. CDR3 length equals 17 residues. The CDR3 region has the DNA TGTGCCTGTGGAGAACTGGGGGATATGGGGCACACCGATAAACTCATCTTT. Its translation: CACGELGDMGHTDKLIF.

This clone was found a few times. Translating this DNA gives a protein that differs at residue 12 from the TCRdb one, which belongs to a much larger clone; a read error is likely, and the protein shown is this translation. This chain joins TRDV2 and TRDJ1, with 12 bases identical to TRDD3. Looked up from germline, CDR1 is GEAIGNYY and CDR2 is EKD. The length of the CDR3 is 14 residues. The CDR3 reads CACDPVLGDTKPIF. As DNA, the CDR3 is TGTGCCTGTGACCCCGTACTGGGGGATACCAAACCCATCTTT.

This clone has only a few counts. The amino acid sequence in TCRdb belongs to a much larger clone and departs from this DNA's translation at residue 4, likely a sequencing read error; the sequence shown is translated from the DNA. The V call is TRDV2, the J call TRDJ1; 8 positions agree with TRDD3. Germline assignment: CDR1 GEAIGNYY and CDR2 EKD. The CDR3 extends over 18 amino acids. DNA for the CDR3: TGTGCCTGTGGCACCTTATCTGGGGGAGGGCTATACACCGATAAACTCATCTTT. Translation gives CACGTLSGGGLYTDKLIF.

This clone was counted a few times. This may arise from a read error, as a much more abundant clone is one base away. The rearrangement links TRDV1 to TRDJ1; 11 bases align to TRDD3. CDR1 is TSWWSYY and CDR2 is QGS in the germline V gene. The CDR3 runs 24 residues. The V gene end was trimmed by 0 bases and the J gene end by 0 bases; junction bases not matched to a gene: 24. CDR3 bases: TGTGCTCTTGGGGAACTATTTTATCCCTTCCTACAACTGGGGGATAGGGGGTACACCGATAAACTCATCTTT. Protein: CALGELFYPFLQLGDRGYTDKLIF.

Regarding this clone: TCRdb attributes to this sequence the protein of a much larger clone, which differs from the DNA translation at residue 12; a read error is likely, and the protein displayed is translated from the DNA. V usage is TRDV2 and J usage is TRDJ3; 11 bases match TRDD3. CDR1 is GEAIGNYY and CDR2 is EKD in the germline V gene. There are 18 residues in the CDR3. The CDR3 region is CACDVLGDSSWNTRQMFF. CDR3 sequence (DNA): TGTGCCTGTGACGTACTGGGGGATAGCTCCTGGAACACCCGACAGATGTTTTTC.

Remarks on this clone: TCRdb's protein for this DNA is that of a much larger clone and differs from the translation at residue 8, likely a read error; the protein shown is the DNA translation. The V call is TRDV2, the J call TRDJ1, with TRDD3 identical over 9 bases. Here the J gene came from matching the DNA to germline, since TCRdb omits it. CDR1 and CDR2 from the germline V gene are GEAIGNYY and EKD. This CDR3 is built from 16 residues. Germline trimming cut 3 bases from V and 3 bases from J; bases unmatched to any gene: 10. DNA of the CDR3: TGTGCCTGTGACCTACTGGGGGAGAAGGATGCCGATAAACTCATCTTT. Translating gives CACDLLGEKDADKLIF.

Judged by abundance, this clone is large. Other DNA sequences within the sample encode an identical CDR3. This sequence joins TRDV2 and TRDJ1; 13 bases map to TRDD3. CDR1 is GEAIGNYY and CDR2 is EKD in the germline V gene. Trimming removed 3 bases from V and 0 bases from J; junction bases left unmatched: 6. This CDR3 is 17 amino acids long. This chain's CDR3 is CACDLLGDTSYTDKLIF. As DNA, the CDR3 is TGTGCCTGTGACCTACTGGGGGATACGTCGTACACCGATAAACTCATCTTT.

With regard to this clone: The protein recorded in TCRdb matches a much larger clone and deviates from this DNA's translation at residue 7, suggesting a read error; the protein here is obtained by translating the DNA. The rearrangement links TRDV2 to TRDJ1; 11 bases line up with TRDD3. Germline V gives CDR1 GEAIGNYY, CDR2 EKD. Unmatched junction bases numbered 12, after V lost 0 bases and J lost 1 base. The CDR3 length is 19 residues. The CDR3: CACDTVGGGYAGSTDKLIF. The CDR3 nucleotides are TGTGCCTGTGACACCGTCGGTGGGGGATACGCAGGTTCCACCGATAAACTCATCTTT.

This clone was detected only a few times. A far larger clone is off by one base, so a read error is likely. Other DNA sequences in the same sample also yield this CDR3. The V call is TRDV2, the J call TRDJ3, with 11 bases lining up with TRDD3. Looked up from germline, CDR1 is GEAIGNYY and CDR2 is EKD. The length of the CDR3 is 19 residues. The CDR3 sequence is CACDTVGDTRSWDTRQMFF. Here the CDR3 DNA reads TGTGCCTGTGACACCGTGGGGGATACGCGTTCCTGGGACACCCGACAGATGTTCTTC.

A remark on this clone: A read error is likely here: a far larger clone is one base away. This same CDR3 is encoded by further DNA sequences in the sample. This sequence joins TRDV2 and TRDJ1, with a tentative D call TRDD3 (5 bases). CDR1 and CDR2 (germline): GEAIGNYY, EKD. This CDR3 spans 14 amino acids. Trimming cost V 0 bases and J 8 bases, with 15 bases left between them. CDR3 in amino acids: CACDTAGIRTKLIF. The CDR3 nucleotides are TGTGCCTGTGACACCGCAGGGATTCGGACAAAACTCATCTTT.

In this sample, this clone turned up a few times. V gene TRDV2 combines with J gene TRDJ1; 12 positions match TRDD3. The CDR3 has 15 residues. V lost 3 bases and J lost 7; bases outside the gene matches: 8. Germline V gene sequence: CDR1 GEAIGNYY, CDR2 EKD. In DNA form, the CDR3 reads TGTGCCTGTGACCCTGTACTGGGGGATACCCTTAAACTCATCTTT. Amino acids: CACDPVLGDTLKLIF.

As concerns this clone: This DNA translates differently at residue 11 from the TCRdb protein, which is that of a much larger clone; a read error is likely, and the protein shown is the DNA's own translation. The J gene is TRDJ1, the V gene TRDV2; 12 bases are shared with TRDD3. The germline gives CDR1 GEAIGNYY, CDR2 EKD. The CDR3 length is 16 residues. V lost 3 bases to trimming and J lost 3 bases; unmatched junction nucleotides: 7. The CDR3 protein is CACDALLGDTPDKLIF. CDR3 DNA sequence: TGTGCCTGTGACGCTTTACTGGGGGATACCCCCGATAAACTCATCTTT.

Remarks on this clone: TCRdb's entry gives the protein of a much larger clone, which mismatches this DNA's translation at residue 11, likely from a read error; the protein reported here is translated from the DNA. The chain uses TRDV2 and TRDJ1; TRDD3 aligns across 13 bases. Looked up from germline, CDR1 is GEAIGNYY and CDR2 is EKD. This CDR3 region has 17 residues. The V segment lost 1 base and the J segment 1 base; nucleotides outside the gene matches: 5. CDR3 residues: CACDTLGDTRGTDKLIF. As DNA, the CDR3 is TGTGCCTGTGACACACTGGGGGATACGAGAGGCACCGATAAACTCATCTTT.

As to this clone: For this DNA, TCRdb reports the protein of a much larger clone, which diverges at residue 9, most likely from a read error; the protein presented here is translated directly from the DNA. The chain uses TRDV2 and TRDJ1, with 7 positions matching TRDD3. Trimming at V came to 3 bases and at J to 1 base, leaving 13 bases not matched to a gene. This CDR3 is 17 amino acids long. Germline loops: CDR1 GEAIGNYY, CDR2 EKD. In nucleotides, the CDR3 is TGTGCCTGTGACGCCTTACTGGGGAACCCAGGCACCGATAAACTCATCTTT. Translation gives CACDALLGNPGTDKLIF.

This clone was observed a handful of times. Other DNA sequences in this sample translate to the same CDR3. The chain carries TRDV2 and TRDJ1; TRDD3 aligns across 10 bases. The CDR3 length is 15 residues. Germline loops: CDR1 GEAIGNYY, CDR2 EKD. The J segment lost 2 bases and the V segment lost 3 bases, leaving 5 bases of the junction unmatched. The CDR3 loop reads CACDPVLGDTDKLIF. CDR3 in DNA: TGTGCCTGTGACCCCGTACTGGGGGATACCGATAAACTCATCTTT.

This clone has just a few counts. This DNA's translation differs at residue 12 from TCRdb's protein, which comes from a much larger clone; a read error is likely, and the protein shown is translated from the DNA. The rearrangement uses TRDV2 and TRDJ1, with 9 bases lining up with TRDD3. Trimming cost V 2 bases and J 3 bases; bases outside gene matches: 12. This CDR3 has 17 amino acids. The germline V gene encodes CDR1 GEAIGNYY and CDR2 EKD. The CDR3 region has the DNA TGTGCCTGTGACAGACTGGGGGAGGCCCGGTACGCCGATAAACTCATCTTT. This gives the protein CACDRLGEARYADKLIF.

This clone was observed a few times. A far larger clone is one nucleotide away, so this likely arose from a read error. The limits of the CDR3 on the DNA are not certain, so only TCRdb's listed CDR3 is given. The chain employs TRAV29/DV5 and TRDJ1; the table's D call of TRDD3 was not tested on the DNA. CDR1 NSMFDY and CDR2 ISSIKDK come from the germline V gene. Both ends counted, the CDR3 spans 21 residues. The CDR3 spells CSVLLCSKCGRRGYNTDKLIF.

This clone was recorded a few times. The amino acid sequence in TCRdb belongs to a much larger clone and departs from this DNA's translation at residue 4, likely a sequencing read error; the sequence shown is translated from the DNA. DNA of the CDR3: TGTGCCTGTGGCACCTTAGTGGGCCTGAGCTCATACACCGATAAACTCATCTTT. Translating gives CACGTLVGLSSYTDKLIF. V gene TRDV2 combines with J gene TRDJ1; D call uncertain. CDR1 and CDR2 from the germline V gene are GEAIGNYY and EKD. The CDR3 extends over 18 amino acids.

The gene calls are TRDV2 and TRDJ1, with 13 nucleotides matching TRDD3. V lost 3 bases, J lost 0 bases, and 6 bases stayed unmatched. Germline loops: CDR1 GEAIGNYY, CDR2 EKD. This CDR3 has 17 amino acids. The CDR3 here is CACDATGGYVDTDKLIF. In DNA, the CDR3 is TGTGCCTGTGACGCTACTGGGGGATACGTGGACACCGATAAACTCATCTTT.

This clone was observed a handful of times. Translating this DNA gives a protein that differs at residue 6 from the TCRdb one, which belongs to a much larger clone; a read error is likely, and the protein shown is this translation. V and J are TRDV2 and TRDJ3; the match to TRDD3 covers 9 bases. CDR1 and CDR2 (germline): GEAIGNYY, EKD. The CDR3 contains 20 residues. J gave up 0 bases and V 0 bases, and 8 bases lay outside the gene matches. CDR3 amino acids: CACDTASGGYSSWDTRQMFF. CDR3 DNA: TGTGCCTGTGACACCGCGAGTGGGGGATATAGCTCCTGGGACACCCGACAGATGTTTTTC.

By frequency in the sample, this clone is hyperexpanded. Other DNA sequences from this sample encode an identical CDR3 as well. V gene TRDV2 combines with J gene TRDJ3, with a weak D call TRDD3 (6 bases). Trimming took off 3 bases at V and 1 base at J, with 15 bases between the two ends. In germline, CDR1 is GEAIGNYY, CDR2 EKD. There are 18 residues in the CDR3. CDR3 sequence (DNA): TGTGCCTGTGACCCCGCGGGGGGAAGGTCCTGGGACACCCGACAGATGTTTTTC. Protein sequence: CACDPAGGRSWDTRQMFF.